The entry that follows covers one TCR beta chain sequence. Sequence at one end of the junction differs from germline and may be a read error. This entry comes from a study of blood T cells in healthy people across ages. A second PCR, run for roughly 7 to 12 cycles, used a sample-barcoded 5' primer plus a J-beta primer mix. Each CDR3 protein is one row after TCRdb ran MiXCR on the 5' RACE reads. The table has more than 750,000 distinct CDR3 sequences, roughly 29% seen once. These data also formed part of another study, on T cells of mothers and their children. That source reports: cDNA was synthesized from all extracted RNA at roughly 1.6 ug per reaction.

What was sequenced was blood. The source is a woman between 40 and 50 years old in good health.

The CDR3 protein is CAGSLGGGETQYF. The CDR3 DNA reads as TGTGCCGGCAGTTTAGGAGGGGGAGAGACCCAGTACTTC. J is TRBJ2-5 and V is TRBV12-3 or TRBV12-4; either TRBD1 or TRBD2 may supply D (6 bases each). The CDR3 is 13 amino acids.